This is a list of T cell receptor beta chains from one sample in a study of beta chain features in type 1 diabetes. TCRdb keeps only in-frame clones here, not all; method: immunoSEQ multiplex PCR. The table lists 600,000 to 700,000 clones, over 10% of them singletons, with around 0.12% in the top ten. Sequences were obtained from naive CD4+ T cells from blood. The receptors originated from a man aged 25 to 40 with type 1 diabetes. Both conserved end residues are part of each CDR3. The D gene is left open where the match is weak. Expanded clones get a size class; other rows say once, few or many, or leave the size out.

TRBV7-3	few	.	13	TRBJ2-2	CASSAPNTGELFF	TGTGCCAGCAGCGCCCCTAACACCGGGGAGCTGTTTTTT
TRBV2	.	TRBD1	14	TRBJ1-2	CASREDRGLPGYTF	TGTGCCAGCAGGGAGGACAGGGGGCTGCCTGGCTACACCTTC
TRBV13	.	.	12	TRBJ2-1	CASSLRGYEQFF	TGTGCCAGCAGCTTAAGAGGGTATGAGCAGTTCTTC
TRBV30	.	.	13	TRBJ1-4	CACRDDSNEKLFF	TGTGCCTGTAGGGACGATTCAAATGAAAAACTGTTTTTT
TRBV25-1	.	.	16	TRBJ1-2	CASSEWAGSELGGYTF	TGTGCCAGCAGTGAATGGGCAGGGTCGGAATTGGGTGGCTACACCTTC
TRBV4-3	.	.	15	TRBJ1-3	CASSQVPLSGNTIYF	TGCGCCAGCAGCCAAGTTCCGCTCTCTGGAAACACCATATATTTT
TRBV4-3	few	.	13	TRBJ1-1	CASRMTGNTEAFF	TGCGCCAGCAGGATGACAGGGAACACTGAAGCTTTCTTT
TRBV18	.	.	14	TRBJ2-5	CASSTGQEQETQYF	TGTGCCAGCTCAACGGGCCAGGAGCAAGAGACCCAGTACTTC
TRBV6-6	.	TRBD1	15	TRBJ1-1	CASSTTDRAVTEAFF	TGTGCCAGCAGTACTACGGACAGGGCAGTCACTGAAGCTTTCTTT
TRBV28	.	.	13	TRBJ1-2	CAWRGFQDYGYTF	TGTGCCTGGAGGGGTTTTCAGGACTATGGCTACACCTTC
TRBV7-2	.	TRBD1	15	TRBJ2-1	CASRFPGTGHNEQFF	TGTGCCAGCAGGTTCCCCGGGACAGGTCACAATGAGCAGTTCTTC
TRBV20-1	few	.	9	TRBJ1-2	CSLDDGYTF	TGCAGTCTTGACGATGGCTACACCTTC
TRBV5-4	once	.	13	TRBJ1-6	CASSPGAGRPLHF	TGTGCCAGCAGCCCGGGGGCGGGGCGTCCCCTCCACTTT
TRBV30	.	TRBD1	16	TRBJ2-6	CAWAGGTVSGANVLTF	TGTGCCTGGGCAGGGGGTACGGTGTCTGGGGCCAACGTCCTGACTTTC
TRBV4-3	.	.	14	TRBJ2-5	CASSQDRGQETQYF	TGCGCCAGCAGCCAAGACAGGGGCCAAGAGACCCAGTACTTC
TRBV30	few	TRBD1	13	TRBJ2-7	CAWSDRGIYEQYF	TGTGCCTGGAGTGACAGGGGAATTTACGAGCAGTACTTC
TRBV13	few	TRBD1	14	TRBJ1-2	CASTLSRGLYGYTF	TGTGCCAGCACCCTTTCCAGGGGGCTCTATGGCTACACCTTC
TRBV7-9	few	TRBD1	13	TRBJ2-5	CASTPLQGMGQYF	TGTGCCAGCACCCCTCTACAGGGGATGGGCCAGTACTTC
TRBV4-3	.	TRBD2	17	TRBJ2-3	CASSSQAIAGGEDTQYF	TGCGCCAGCAGCTCCCAGGCGATAGCGGGGGGTGAAGATACGCAGTATTTT
TRBV5-1	.	TRBD1	15	TRBJ1-1	CASSKGTAMNTEAFF	TGCGCCAGCAGCAAGGGGACAGCAATGAACACTGAAGCTTTCTTT
TRBV4-3	.	.	13	TRBJ1-1	CASSQNGDSQAFF	TGCGCCAGCAGCCAAAATGGAGACAGTCAAGCTTTCTTT
TRBV9	.	.	14	TRBJ2-7	CASSVDRDSYEQYF	TGTGCCAGCAGCGTTGATCGGGACTCCTACGAGCAGTACTTC
TRBV7-2	few	TRBD2	14	TRBJ2-5	CASSVAGAQETQYF	TGTGCCAGCAGCGTAGCGGGGGCCCAAGAGACCCAGTACTTC
TRBV29-1	few	.	13	TRBJ2-5	CSVDERPQETQYF	TGCAGCGTTGATGAGCGGCCTCAAGAGACCCAGTACTTC
TRBV5-1	.	TRBD2	14	TRBJ2-5	CASSLRLEGREQYF	TGCGCCAGCAGCTTGAGGTTGGAGGGGCGGGAGCAGTACTTC
TRBV9	few	.	15	TRBJ1-6	CASSATFGEGSPLHF	TGTGCCAGCAGCGCAACTTTCGGAGAGGGATCACCCCTCCACTTT
TRBV28	.	.	12	TRBJ1-2	CASSRTDYGYTF	TGTGCCAGCAGCCGGACAGACTATGGCTACACCTTC